This T cell receptor (beta chain) was identified in a study of cytomegalovirus exposure and HLA in healthy donors. Germline V lookup: CDR1 MNHNS, CDR2 SASEGT. The V end was cut by 1 base, the J end by 6 bases, with 13 bases between. The CDR3 runs to 15 residues. Researchers ran the PCR with 60 Vbeta and 13 Jbeta primers. TCRdb's copy holds only in-frame clones and misses some; the assay was immunoSEQ multiplex PCR. This sample has 120,000 to 150,000 clones, with around 73% found just once. This TCR came from a human donor in good health. Sequenced material: PBMCs. The gene calls are TRBV6-1 and TRBJ1-3; D gene unclear. The CDR3 loop is CASSEEEIGINTIYF. CDR3 nucleotide sequence: TGTGCCAGCAGTGAAGAGGAGATAGGTATAAACACCATATATTTT.